This T cell receptor (beta chain) stems from a study of blood T cells in healthy people across ages (dated by TCRdb to the mid-2010s). In the study overall: In model experiments, template switching captured roughly one uniquely barcoded TCR beta cDNA molecule for every two T cells. Four age groups were formed from the donors: young (average 16 years), middle-aged (roughly 38), aged (over 55) and long-lived (approximately 80). To avoid experimental bias, donors of different ages were spread randomly across the sequencing lanes. The study analyzed two additional independent replicas of 1 million unique cDNA reads from the same blood draw for two donors, one aged 18 to 30 and one aged 80 or older. Using deep sequencing normalized with unique cDNA molecular identifiers, the study measured how TCR beta repertoire diversity changes with age.

Of note for this clonotype: Its recognized antigen is unknown. No much larger clone exists at a distance of one base, and base qualities are not known.

Systemically healthy Caucasian individuals from Russia, 39 in total and aged about 6 to 90 years, were included as donors. Each donor gave 8 to 10 milliliters of peripheral blood, collected into EDTA-treated Vacutainer tubes. Ficoll-Paque density-gradient centrifugation was used to isolate PBMCs, with at least 6 million per sample. Trizol reagent was used to extract total RNA from the PBMCs, yielding at least 5 micrograms per sample. For every donor, an aliquot of PBMCs went through flow cytometry to measure the percentages of naive CD45RAhigh/CD27high T cells. To prepare the library, 5' RACE was applied. The data were produced on an Illumina HiSeq 2500. A second 7 to 11 cycle PCR used a sample-barcoded 5' primer and a J-beta primer mix. A unique molecular identifier was introduced onto each TCR beta cDNA molecule by a template-switch 5' adaptor carrying 12 random nucleotides. At least 3 million CDR3-containing paired-end reads were obtained from each sample. First-strand cDNA synthesis was performed from all RNA using the Mint cDNA synthesis kit, with priming by a TRBC-specific oligonucleotide. After uracil-DNA glycosylase treatment, a first 18-cycle PCR used universal primers M1SS and BC2_uni_R on all cDNA. The original methods were these. For normalization, 1 million high-quality reads, each with a distinct molecular identifier, were randomly selected from each sample. Reads sharing molecular identifiers were discarded rather than binned into consensus sequences. MiTCR, run with a Q25 quality threshold and the strictest error-elimination algorithm, handled CDR3 identification, clonotype clustering and error correction. A nonparametric unseen species model with Euler transformation was used to estimate a lower bound on total TCR beta diversity. TCRdb ran its own pipeline on the public reads, namely fastp trimming at Q25 and MiXCR clone calling, and kept in-frame beta chains. Each CDR3 protein gets just one entry, which takes the most common genes and DNA from the rows behind it. The V and J calls and clone size come from TCRdb's table, not from the authors' own analysis. This sample lists almost 800,000 distinct CDR3 sequences; 58% were detected once. The top ten clonotypes cover approximately 20% of the sample.

Spanning cysteine to phenylalanine, the CDR3 consists of 13 amino acids. The DNA shown is the 39-base CDR3, in frame from base 1. CDR1 and CDR2 (KGHDR, SFDVKD) derive from the germline V gene. V and J lose 9 bases and 1 base, and a span of 12 bases separates them. What the study reported, not specific to this receptor: Conclusive comparison of naive and antigen-experienced compartments was prevented by the profiling of bulk unsorted PBMCs. Estimates of total diversity based on one million sequenced T cells were regarded as lower bounds and as underestimates. Because donor CMV infection status was unknown, age-related changes in expanded clonotypes were potentially confounded. Observed TCR beta diversity correlated strongly with the percentage of naive T cells measured by flow cytometry. Observed TCR beta diversity per million T cells fell roughly linearly with age, and a significant reduction was already apparent by age roughly 41. Compared with the aged group, the long-lived group had more naive CD4+ T cells, fewer expanded clones and increased TCR diversity, a pattern suggesting age selection.

The receptor comes from a man aged 25-40 years in good health. The chain joins TRBV24-1 to TRBJ2-7; a tentative D match to TRBD2 spans 7 bases. The sample was blood. The DNA reads TGTGCCACCGGGGGGGACAAATCCTACGAGCAGTACTTC. Its protein reads: CATGGDKSYEQYF.